These 24 T cell receptor beta chains came from one sample sequenced in a study of blood T cell repertoires in COVID-19. The data were produced by immunoSEQ multiplex PCR, yet TCRdb's version contains in-frame clones alone and is incomplete. The sample includes roughly 50,000 clones, about four fifths seen only once; the top ten take roughly 2%. Specimen: peripheral blood. The receptors were gathered from a woman aged 55 to 70 with acute or convalescent COVID-19.

This chain uses TRBV6-5 with TRBJ1-4; a weak D match, TRBD1 (6 bases). V lost 6 bases and J 3 bases, leaving 14 bases between the germline ends. The CDR3 is made up of 15 amino acids. Germline loops: CDR1 MNHEY, CDR2 SVGAGI. This CDR3 reads CASSPTGTSNEKLFF. Written as DNA, the CDR3 is TGTGCCAGCAGCCCAACAGGGACCTCTAATGAAAAACTGTTTTTT.

In its sample, this clone was seen a few times. The chain recombines TRBV30 with TRBJ1-5; no clear D. Trimming pared 1 base from V and 1 base from J, leaving 5 bases between. Germline CDR1 GTSNPN, CDR2 SVGIG (reference sequence). This CDR3 region has 13 residues. The CDR3 sequence is CAWSGGSNQPQHF. CDR3 in DNA: TGTGCCTGGAGTGGAGGGAGCAATCAGCCCCAGCATTTT.

The rearrangement joins TRBV19 to TRBJ1-3, with D unclear. Germline V gene data show CDR1 as LNHDA and CDR2 as SQIVND (reference sequence). The CDR3 covers 13 residues. V was pared by 5 bases and J by 10 bases, with 15 bases between. CDR3 protein: CASSSPGLRTIYF. CDR3 nucleotide sequence: TGTGCCAGTAGTTCACCAGGACTTCGGACCATATATTTT.

The chain combines TRBV11-3 with TRBJ2-1, with 12 bases fitting TRBD2. Germline CDR1 is SGHNT and CDR2 is YENEEA. This CDR3 has 17 residues. With 1 base clipped from V and 7 bases from J, the junction kept 8 bases outside the gene matches. The DNA for the CDR3 is TGTGCCAGCAGCTTAGGTTTGGGACTAGCGGGTTTTAATGAGCAGTTCTTC. Protein product: CASSLGLGLAGFNEQFF.

The chain carries TRBV3-1 (or the pseudogene TRBV3-2) and TRBJ1-2, with TRBD1 identical over 10 bases. The germline V gene encodes CDR1 LGHDT and CDR2 YNNKEL (reference sequence). The CDR3 extends over 14 amino acids. V lost 4 bases to trimming and J lost 5 bases; unmatched junction nucleotides: 4. The CDR3 region is CASSPRQGAYGYTF. The CDR3 DNA reads TGTGCCAGCAGCCCGAGACAGGGGGCGTATGGCTACACCTTC.

V and J are TRBV19 and TRBJ1-2; 8 nucleotides line up with TRBD1. V was pared by 3 bases and J by 4 bases, with 10 bases of the junction left unmatched. This CDR3 spans 16 amino acids. Germline assignment: CDR1 LNHDA and CDR2 SQIVND (reference sequence). CDR3 sequence reads: CASSMETGANGYGYTF. In nucleotides, the CDR3 is TGTGCCAGTAGTATGGAGACAGGGGCTAACGGCTATGGCTACACCTTC.

This chain uses TRBV4-1 with TRBJ2-2; 9 bases map to TRBD2. The germline gives CDR1 MGHRA, CDR2 YSYEKL. V dropped 4 bases and J dropped 5; count of bases not matched to a gene: 8. The CDR3 is 16 amino acids. In DNA, the CDR3 is TGCGCCAGCAGCCTCGGAGCGGGGGGATTTACCGGGGAGCTGTTTTTT. Translated, it gives CASSLGAGGFTGELFF.

In its sample, this clone was seen once. The chain carries TRBV19 and TRBJ2-3; 8 positions agree with TRBD2. Germline V gene sequence: CDR1 LNHDA, CDR2 SQIVND (reference sequence). Trimming at V came to 8 bases and at J to 4 bases, leaving 8 bases not matched to a gene. This CDR3 is 14 amino acids long. The CDR3 region is CASGTRGAADTQYF. The CDR3 DNA reads TGTGCCAGTGGGACTAGGGGGGCCGCAGATACGCAGTATTTT.

The sample holds one count of this clone. V usage is TRBV5-1 and J usage is TRBJ1-3; D uncertain. Per the germline V gene, CDR1 is SGHRS and CDR2 is YFSETQ. Trimming shortened V by 2 bases and J by 0 bases, and 6 bases separated the two germline ends. The length of the CDR3 is 14 residues. The CDR3 region is CASSLDSSGNTIYF. CDR3 coding DNA: TGCGCCAGCAGCTTAGACTCCTCTGGAAACACCATATATTTT.

The chain links TRBV10-3 to TRBJ2-3; 7 bases match TRBD1. Looked up from germline, CDR1 is ENHRY and CDR2 is SYGVKD. J gave up 1 base and V 0 bases, and 7 bases lay outside the gene matches. This CDR3 has 17 amino acids. The CDR3 sequence: CAISESNTGARTDTQYF. In DNA, the CDR3 is TGTGCCATCAGTGAGTCAAACACAGGGGCGCGCACAGATACGCAGTATTTT.

This rearrangement joins TRBV20-1 to TRBJ1-2; D gene ambiguous. Germline CDR1 reads DFQATT; CDR2 reads SNEGSKA (reference sequence). V was shortened by 1 base and J by 8 bases, with 8 bases between the two germline ends. The CDR3 is 11 amino acids. The CDR3 sequence is CSARVFGGYTF. The DNA for the CDR3 is TGCAGTGCTAGAGTATTCGGGGGCTACACCTTC.

This clone was picked up a small number of times. V gene TRBV2 combines with J gene TRBJ1-1; possibly TRBD1 for D (6 bases). Germline V lookup: CDR1 SNHLY, CDR2 FYNNEI. The CDR3 contains 14 residues. V lost 6 bases and J 8 bases, leaving 19 bases between the germline ends. The CDR3 loop is CASRTNGAGAEAFF. For the CDR3, the DNA is TGTGCCAGCAGAACAAACGGAGCAGGGGCGGAAGCTTTCTTT.

V usage is TRBV5-1 and J usage is TRBJ1-6; TRBD1 agrees at 7 bases. The germline gives CDR1 SGHRS, CDR2 YFSETQ. The ends lost 0 bases at V and 4 bases at J; junction bases unmatched: 7. This CDR3 has 17 residues. The CDR3 loop is CASSLEQGRGYNSPLHF. CDR3 sequence (DNA): TGCGCCAGCAGCTTGGAACAGGGCAGGGGGTATAATTCACCCCTCCACTTT.

This sequence joins TRBV11-3 and TRBJ2-7, with TRBD2 matching over 10 bases. The V gene end was trimmed by 1 base and the J gene end by 0 bases; junction bases not matched to a gene: 9. In germline, CDR1 is SGHNT, CDR2 YENEEA. The CDR3 consists of 18 residues. CDR3 in DNA: TGTGCCAGCAGCTTAGGGGCTAGCGGGAGTGAGAGCTCCTACGAGCAGTACTTC. It specifies CASSLGASGSESSYEQYF.

The chain is built from TRBV10-3 and TRBJ2-3; D may be TRBD2 (7 bases). This CDR3 is 14 amino acids long. With 3 bases removed from V and 6 bases from J, the gap between germline ends came to 13 bases. Germline CDR1 reads ENHRY; CDR2 reads SYGVKD. The CDR3 nucleotides are TGTGCCATCAGTGACCGGGGGGCAACGGATACGCAGTATTTT. Residues: CAISDRGATDTQYF.

This chain uses TRBV19 with TRBJ2-3; possibly TRBD1 for D (6 bases). The CDR3 has 15 residues. V was cut by 5 bases and J by 0 bases, with 12 bases left in between. Germline V gene lookup returns CDR1 LNHDA and CDR2 SQIVND (reference sequence). The CDR3 spells CASSRGRGSTDTQYF. Written as DNA, the CDR3 is TGTGCCAGTAGTCGGGGCAGGGGTAGCACAGATACGCAGTATTTT.

This clone was counted between two and nine times. V gene TRBV18 combines with J gene TRBJ1-1, with TRBD1 as a possible D gene (5 bases). CDR1 and CDR2 (germline): KGHSH, LQKENI. The CDR3 has 13 residues. Trimming cost V 4 bases and J 1 base, with 7 bases left between them. CDR3 nucleotide sequence: TGTGCCAGCTCACTCGGACAGAACACTGAAGCTTTCTTT. This sequence encodes CASSLGQNTEAFF.

The chain combines TRBV6-5 with TRBJ1-2, with TRBD1 identical over 7 bases. The CDR3 extends over 15 amino acids. Losses at the gene ends were 11 bases for V and 3 bases for J; bases not matched to a gene: 15. CDR1 MNHEY and CDR2 SVGAGI come from the germline V gene. This chain's CDR3 is CAERPRDRDYYGYTF. The CDR3 DNA follows: TGTGCCGAACGACCCCGGGACAGAGATTACTATGGCTACACCTTC.

The rearrangement uses TRBV2 and TRBJ2-3; D unresolved. CDR3 size: 13 residues. Germline lookup yields CDR1 SNHLY and CDR2 FYNNEI. The V gene lost 4 bases and the J gene lost 2 bases, with 7 bases spanning the gap. The CDR3 DNA sequence: TGTGCCAGCAGTGTTGGCTCCACAGATACGCAGTATTTT. Translation gives CASSVGSTDTQYF.

DNA of the CDR3: TGTGCCATCAGTGAGACCCAGGCTACAGATACGCAGTATTTT. Protein: CAISETQATDTQYF. The chain uses TRBV10-3 and TRBJ2-3; D gene unclear. This CDR3 has 14 residues. V was clipped by 2 bases and J by 3 bases, with 9 bases between them. The germline V gene encodes CDR1 ENHRY and CDR2 SYGVKD.

The J gene is TRBJ1-1, the V gene TRBV11-2, with 9 bases fitting TRBD1. CDR3 length: 14 amino acids. Germline loops: CDR1 SGHAT, CDR2 FQNNGV. V lost 5 bases, J lost 5 bases, and 6 bases stayed unmatched. For the CDR3, the DNA is TGTGCCAGCAGCATGACAGGGGGAGGGACTGAAGCTTTCTTT. Residues: CASSMTGGGTEAFF.

The chain carries TRBV5-1 and TRBJ2-3; D is possibly TRBD1 (6 bases). V lost 0 bases and J 2 bases, leaving 13 bases between the germline ends. This CDR3 spans 16 amino acids. CDR1 and CDR2 (germline): SGHRS, YFSETQ. CDR3 DNA: TGCGCCAGCAGCTTGGGGCCAGGGGTCCCCACAGATACGCAGTATTTT. Its translation: CASSLGPGVPTDTQYF.

V is TRBV7-3 and J is TRBJ2-3; a possible D gene is TRBD1 (5 bases). The V end was cut by 5 bases, the J end by 6 bases, with 12 bases between. From germline, CDR1 is SGHTA and CDR2 FQGTGA. The CDR3 is 13 amino acids. In nucleotides, the CDR3 is TGTGCCAGCAGCCCCCAGGGATTGGATACGCAGTATTTT. Protein sequence: CASSPQGLDTQYF.

This chain links TRBV6-5 with TRBJ2-7, with 11 bases fitting TRBD2. Trimming cost V 6 bases and J 2 bases; bases outside gene matches: 3. Germline CDR1 and CDR2: MNHEY and SVGAGI. CDR3 length equals 14 residues. The CDR3 nucleotides read TGTGCCAGCAGGGAGGGACTAGCGGCCTACGAGCAGTACTTC. The encoded protein is CASREGLAAYEQYF.